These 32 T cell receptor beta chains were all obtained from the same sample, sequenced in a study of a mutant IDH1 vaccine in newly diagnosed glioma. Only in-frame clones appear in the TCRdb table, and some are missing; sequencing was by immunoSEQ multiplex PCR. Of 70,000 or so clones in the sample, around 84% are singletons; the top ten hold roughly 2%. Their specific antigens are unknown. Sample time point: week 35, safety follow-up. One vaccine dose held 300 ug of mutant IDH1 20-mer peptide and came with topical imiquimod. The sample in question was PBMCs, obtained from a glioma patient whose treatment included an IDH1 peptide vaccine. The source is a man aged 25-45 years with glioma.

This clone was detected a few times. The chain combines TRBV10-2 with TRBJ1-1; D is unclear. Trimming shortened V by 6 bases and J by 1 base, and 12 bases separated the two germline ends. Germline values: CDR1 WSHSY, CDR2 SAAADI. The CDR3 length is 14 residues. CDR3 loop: CASRNSRGNTEAFF. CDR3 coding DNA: TGCGCCAGCAGGAACAGCCGGGGGAACACTGAAGCTTTCTTT.

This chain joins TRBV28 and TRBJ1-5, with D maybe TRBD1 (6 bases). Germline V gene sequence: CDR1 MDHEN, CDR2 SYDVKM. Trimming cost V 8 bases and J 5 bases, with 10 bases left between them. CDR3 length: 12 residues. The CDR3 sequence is CASGGGYQPQHF. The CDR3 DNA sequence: TGTGCCAGCGGGGGGGGCTATCAGCCCCAGCATTTT.

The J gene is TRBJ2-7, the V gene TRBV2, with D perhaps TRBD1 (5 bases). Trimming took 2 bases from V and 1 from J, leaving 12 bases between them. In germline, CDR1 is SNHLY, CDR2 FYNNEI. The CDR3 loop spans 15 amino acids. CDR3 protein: CASSELAGFSYEQYF. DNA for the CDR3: TGTGCCAGCAGTGAACTTGCAGGGTTTTCCTACGAGCAGTACTTC.

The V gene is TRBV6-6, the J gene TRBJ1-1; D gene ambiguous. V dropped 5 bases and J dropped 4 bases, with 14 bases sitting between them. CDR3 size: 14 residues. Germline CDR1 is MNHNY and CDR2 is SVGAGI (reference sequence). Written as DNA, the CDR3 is TGTGCCAGCAGTCTCGTGGAGGGCGGCACTGAAGCTTTCTTT. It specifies CASSLVEGGTEAFF.

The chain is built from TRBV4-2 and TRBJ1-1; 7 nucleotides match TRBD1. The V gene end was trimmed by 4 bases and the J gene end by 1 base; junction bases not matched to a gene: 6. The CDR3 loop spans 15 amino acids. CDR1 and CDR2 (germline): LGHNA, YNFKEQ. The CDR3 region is CASSPQGVGNTEAFF. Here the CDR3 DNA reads TGTGCCAGCAGCCCCCAGGGGGTTGGGAACACTGAAGCTTTCTTT.

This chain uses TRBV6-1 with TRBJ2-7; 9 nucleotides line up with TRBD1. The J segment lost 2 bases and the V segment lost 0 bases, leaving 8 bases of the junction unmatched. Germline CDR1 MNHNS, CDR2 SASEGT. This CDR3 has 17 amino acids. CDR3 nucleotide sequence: TGTGCCAGCAGTGAAGCGCGTAGGAGGGACAGGGCCTACGAGCAGTACTTC. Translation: CASSEARRRDRAYEQYF.

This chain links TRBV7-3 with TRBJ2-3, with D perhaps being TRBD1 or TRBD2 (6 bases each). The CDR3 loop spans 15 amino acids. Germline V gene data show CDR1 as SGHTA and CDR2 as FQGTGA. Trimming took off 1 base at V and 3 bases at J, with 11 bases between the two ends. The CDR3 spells CASSLNGGRTDTQYF. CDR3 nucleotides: TGTGCCAGCAGCTTAAATGGGGGGCGGACAGATACGCAGTATTTT.

CDR3 DNA: TGTGCCAGCAGTTACTTAGGCAGGGGTGACTATGGCTACACCTTC. Encoded protein: CASSYLGRGDYGYTF. The chain couples TRBV6-5 to TRBJ1-2, with TRBD1 as a possible D gene (6 bases). V lost 1 base and J 3 bases, leaving 12 bases between the germline ends. Germline loops: CDR1 MNHEY, CDR2 SVGAGI. There are 15 residues in the CDR3.

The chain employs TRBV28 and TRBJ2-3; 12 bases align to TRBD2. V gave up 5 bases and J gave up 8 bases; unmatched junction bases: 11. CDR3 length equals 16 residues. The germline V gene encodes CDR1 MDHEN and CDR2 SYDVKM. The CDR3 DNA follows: TGTGCCAGCAGTATCAGGACTAGCGGGGAGTCAACTACGCAGTATTTT. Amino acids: CASSIRTSGESTTQYF.

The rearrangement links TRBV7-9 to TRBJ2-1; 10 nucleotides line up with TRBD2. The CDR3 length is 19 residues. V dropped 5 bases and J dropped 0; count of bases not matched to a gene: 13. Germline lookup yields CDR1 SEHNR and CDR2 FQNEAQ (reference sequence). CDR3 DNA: TGTGCCAGCAGCCCACACCCGGGACTAGCGAAGAGCTCCTACAATGAGCAGTTCTTC. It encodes CASSPHPGLAKSSYNEQFF.

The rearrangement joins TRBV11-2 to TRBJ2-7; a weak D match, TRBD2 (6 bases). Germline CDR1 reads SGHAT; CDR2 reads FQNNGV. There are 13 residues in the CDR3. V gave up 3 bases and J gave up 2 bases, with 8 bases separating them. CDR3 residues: CASSFGTAYEQYF. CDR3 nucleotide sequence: TGTGCCAGCAGCTTCGGGACTGCCTACGAGCAGTACTTC.

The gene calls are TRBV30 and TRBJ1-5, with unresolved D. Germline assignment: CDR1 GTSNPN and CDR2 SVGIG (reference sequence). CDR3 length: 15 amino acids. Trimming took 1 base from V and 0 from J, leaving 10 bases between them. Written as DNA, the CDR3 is TGTGCCTGGAGTGAGGCTGATTATAGCAATCAGCCCCAGCATTTT. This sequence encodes CAWSEADYSNQPQHF.

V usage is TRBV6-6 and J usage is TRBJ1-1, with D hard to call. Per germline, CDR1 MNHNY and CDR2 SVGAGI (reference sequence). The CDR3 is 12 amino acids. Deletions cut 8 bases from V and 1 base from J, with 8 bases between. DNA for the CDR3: TGTGCCAGCGGTCGGGGGAACACTGAAGCTTTCTTT. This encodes CASGRGNTEAFF.

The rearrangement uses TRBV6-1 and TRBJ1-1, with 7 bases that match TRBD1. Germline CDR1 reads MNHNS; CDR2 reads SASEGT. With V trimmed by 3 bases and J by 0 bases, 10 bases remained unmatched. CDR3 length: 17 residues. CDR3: CASSEPTGARMNTEAFF. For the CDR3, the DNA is TGTGCCAGCAGTGAGCCCACAGGGGCAAGGATGAACACTGAAGCTTTCTTT.

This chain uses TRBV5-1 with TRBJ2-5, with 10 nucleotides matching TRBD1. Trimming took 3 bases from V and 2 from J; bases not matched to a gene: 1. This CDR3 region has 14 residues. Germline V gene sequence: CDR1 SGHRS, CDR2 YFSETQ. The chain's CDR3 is CASSSDRGQETQYF. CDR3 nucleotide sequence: TGCGCCAGCAGCTCGGACAGGGGGCAAGAGACCCAGTACTTC.

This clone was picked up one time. CDR3 sequence (DNA): TGTGCCAGCAGCTTAGCGCGGGCGACAGCGGGTGAAAAACTGTTTTTT. Translating gives CASSLARATAGEKLFF. The J gene is TRBJ1-4, the V gene TRBV7-8; possibly TRBD1 for D (5 bases). Germline V CDR1 and CDR2: SGHVS, FQNEAQ. Trimming left V 0 bases short and J 7 bases short, with 15 bases between. The CDR3 loop spans 16 amino acids. Complete variable domain (other parts from reference TRBV7-8 and TRBJ1-4): GAGVSQSPRYKVAKRGQDVALRCDPISGHVSLFWYQQALGQGPEFLTYFQNEAQLDKSGLPSDRFFAERPEGSVSTLKIQRTQQEDSAVYLCASSLARATAGEKLFFGSGTQLSVL.

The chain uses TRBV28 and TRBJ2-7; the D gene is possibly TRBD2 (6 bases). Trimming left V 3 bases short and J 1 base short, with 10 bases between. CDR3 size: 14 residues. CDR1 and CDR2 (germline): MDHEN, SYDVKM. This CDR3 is CASSLAGRSYEQYF. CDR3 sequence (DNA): TGTGCCAGCAGTTTGGCGGGACGGTCCTACGAGCAGTACTTC.

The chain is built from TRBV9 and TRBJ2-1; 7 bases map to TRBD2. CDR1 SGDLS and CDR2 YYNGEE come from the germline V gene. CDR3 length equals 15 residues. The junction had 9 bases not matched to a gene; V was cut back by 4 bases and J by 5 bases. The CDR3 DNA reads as TGTGCCAGCAGCCGGTGGGCGGGGGATAACAATGAGCAGTTCTTC. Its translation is CASSRWAGDNNEQFF.

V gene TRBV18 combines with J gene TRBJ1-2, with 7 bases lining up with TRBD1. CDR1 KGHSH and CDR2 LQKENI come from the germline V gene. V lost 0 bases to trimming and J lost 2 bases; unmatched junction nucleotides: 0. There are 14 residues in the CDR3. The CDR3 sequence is CASSPPDRNYGYTF. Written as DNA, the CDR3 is TGTGCCAGCTCACCACCGGACAGGAACTATGGCTACACCTTC.

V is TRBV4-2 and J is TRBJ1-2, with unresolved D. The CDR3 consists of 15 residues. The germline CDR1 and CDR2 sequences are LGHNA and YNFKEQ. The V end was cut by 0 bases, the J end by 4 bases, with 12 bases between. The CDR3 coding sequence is TGTGCCAGCAGCCAAGACGGGAGCAGCGGCTATGGCTACACCTTC. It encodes CASSQDGSSGYGYTF.

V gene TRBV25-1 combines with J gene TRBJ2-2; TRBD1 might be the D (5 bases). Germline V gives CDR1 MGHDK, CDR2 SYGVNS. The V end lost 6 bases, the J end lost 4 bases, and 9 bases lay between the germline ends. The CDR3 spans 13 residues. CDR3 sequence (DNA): TGTGCCAGCAGGCAGGGAAGCACCGGGGAGCTGTTTTTT. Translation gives CASRQGSTGELFF. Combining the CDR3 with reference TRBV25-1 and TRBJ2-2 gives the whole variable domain EADIYQTPRYLVIGTGKKITLECSQTMGHDKMYWYQQDPGMELHLIHYSYGVNSTEKGDLSSESTVSRIRTEHFPLTLESARPSHTSQYLCASRQGSTGELFFGEGSRLTVL.

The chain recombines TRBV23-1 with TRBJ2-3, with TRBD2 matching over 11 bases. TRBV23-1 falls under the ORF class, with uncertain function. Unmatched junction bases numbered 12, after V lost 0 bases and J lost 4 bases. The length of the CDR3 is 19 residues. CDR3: CASSQSSLRSGGGADTQYF. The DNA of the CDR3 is TGCGCCAGCAGTCAATCGAGTCTTCGTAGCGGGGGGGGAGCAGATACGCAGTATTTT.

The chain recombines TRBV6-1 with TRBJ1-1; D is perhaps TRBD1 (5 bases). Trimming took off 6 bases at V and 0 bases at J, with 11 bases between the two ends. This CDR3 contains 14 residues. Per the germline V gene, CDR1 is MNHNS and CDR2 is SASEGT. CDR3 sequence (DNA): TGTGCCAGCAGGTGGGGGGAGATGAACACTGAAGCTTTCTTT. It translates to CASRWGEMNTEAFF.

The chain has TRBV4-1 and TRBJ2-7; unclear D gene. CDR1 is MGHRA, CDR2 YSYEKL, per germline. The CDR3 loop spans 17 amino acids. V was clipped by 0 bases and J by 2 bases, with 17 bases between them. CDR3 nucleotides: TGCGCCAGCAGCCAAGAGTCCCGGACGGAATTAGCCTACGAGCAGTACTTC. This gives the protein CASSQESRTELAYEQYF.

CDR3 sequence: CASSYWNGNEQFF. The CDR3 bases are TGTGCCAGCAGTTACTGGAATGGCAATGAGCAGTTCTTC. The J gene is TRBJ2-1, the V gene TRBV6-6; D is undetermined. The CDR3 is 13 amino acids. Germline V lookup: CDR1 MNHNY, CDR2 SVGAGI (reference sequence). Trimming took off 1 base at V and 6 bases at J, with 7 bases between the two ends.

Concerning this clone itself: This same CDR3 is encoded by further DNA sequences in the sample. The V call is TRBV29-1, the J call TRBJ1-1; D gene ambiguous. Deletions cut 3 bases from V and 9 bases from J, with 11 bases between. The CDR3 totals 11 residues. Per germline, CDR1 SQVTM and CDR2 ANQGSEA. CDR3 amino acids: CSVDVGEQAFF. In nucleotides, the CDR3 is TGCAGCGTTGATGTTGGAGAGCAAGCTTTCTTT.

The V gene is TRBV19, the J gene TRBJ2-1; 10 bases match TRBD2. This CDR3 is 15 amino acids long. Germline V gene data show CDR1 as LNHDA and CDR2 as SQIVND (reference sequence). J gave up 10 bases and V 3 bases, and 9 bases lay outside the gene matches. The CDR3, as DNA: TGTGCCAGTAGTATCCAAATAGCGGGAGGATCGGAGCAGTTCTTC. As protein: CASSIQIAGGSEQFF.

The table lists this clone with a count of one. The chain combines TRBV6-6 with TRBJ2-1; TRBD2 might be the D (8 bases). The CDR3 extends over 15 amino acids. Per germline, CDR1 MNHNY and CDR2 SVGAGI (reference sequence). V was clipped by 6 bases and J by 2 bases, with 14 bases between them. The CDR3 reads CASRDGRGPYNEQFF. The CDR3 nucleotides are TGTGCCAGCAGGGACGGGAGGGGGCCCTACAATGAGCAGTTCTTC.

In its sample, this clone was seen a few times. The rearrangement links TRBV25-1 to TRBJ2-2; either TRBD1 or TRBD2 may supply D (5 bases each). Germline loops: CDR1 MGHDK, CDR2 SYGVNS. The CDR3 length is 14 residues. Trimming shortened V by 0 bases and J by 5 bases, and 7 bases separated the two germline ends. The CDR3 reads CASSEYGGTGELFF. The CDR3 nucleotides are TGTGCCAGCAGTGAATATGGGGGAACCGGGGAGCTGTTTTTT.

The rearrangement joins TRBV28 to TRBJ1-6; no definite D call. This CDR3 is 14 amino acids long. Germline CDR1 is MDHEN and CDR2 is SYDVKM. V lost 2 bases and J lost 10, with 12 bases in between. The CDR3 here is CASSLRGWPSPLHF. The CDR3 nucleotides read TGTGCCAGCAGTTTACGAGGGTGGCCATCACCCCTCCACTTT.

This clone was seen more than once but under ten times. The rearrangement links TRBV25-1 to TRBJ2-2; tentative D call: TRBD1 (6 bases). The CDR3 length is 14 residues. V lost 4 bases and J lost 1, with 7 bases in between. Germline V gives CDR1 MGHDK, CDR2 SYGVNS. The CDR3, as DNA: TGTGCCAGCAGTGTGACAGGGAACACCGGGGAGCTGTTTTTT. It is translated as CASSVTGNTGELFF.

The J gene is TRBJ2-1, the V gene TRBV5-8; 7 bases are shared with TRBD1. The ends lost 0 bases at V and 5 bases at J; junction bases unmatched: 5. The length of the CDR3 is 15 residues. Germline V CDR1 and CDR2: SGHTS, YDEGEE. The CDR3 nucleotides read TGTGCCAGCAGCTTGGAGACAGGGTCCGACAATGAGCAGTTCTTC. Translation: CASSLETGSDNEQFF.